The clone carrying this T cell receptor beta chain was seen a few times. Its matching antigen is unknown. The germline gives CDR1 LGHDT, CDR2 YNNKEL (reference sequence). Trimming at V came to 4 bases and at J to 2 bases, leaving 5 bases not matched to a gene. The CDR3 is made up of 15 amino acids. These data are taken from a study of T-cell memory formation after mild COVID-19. MiXCR, applied by TCRdb to the 5' RACE reads, yields one record per CDR3 protein. The table has 250,000 to 300,000 distinct CDR3 sequences, about a sixth seen once. Study results and limitations: In pre-infection memory, a portion of responding clones appeared, which suggested that cross-reactive memory joined. Among clones peaking at day 37 in the second wave, SARS-CoV-2 specificity remained unconfirmed.

The sequencing input was PBMCs or a T cell subset sorted from them (not recorded which). The chain recombines TRBV3-1 with TRBJ2-3; 8 bases map to TRBD1. The sequence came from a man between 18 and 35 years old who had mild COVID-19 (a few samples of this study predate the infection). Cell type and time point are not known. The CDR3: CASSPWGQVTDTQYF. The CDR3 DNA sequence: TGTGCCAGCAGCCCCTGGGGACAGGTCACAGATACGCAGTATTTT.